Below, 21 T cell receptor beta chains from the same sample are listed, as sequenced in a study of beta chain features in type 1 diabetes (dated by TCRdb to 2016 to 2019). Receptor libraries were prepared by the immunoSEQ multiplex PCR assay. The entire isolated RNA was reverse transcribed using the High Capacity cDNA Reverse Transcription Kit, and thus expressed TCRB transcripts were sequenced. Drawn from immuneACCESS, this table holds only the in-frame rearrangements with V and J called that TCRdb kept. Clones are partly lost; checked studies trace under half to an unresolved V gene and leave the rest unexplained. Here the sample has hundreds of thousands of clones; around 15% occur a single time. The ten largest clones represent about 0.086% of the sample. The sample comprised naive CD4+ T cells from blood. The label giving this sample's cell subset or site can be read as: true naive CD4+ T cells. The receptors here all came from a man younger than 35 in good health.

This clone has a handful of counts. The gene calls are TRBV19 and TRBJ2-3, with D possibly matching TRBD2 (6 bases). The CDR3 contains 16 residues. Trimming shortened V by 6 bases and J by 2 bases, and 18 bases separated the two germline ends. The germline CDR1 and CDR2 sequences are LNHDA and SQIVND (reference sequence). The CDR3 spells CASSPGTHGITDTQYF. CDR3 nucleotide sequence: TGTGCCAGTAGCCCGGGGACTCATGGTATCACAGATACGCAGTATTTT.

This clone was observed a handful of times. V is TRBV7-9 and J is TRBJ1-1; D may be TRBD1 (6 bases). The CDR3 is made up of 15 amino acids. Per the germline V gene, CDR1 is SEHNR and CDR2 is FQNEAQ (reference sequence). Deletions cut 5 bases from V and 1 base from J, with 14 bases between. CDR3 in DNA: TGTGCCAGCAGCCTGGGGTCGGGGGCGAACACTGAAGCTTTCTTT. It codes for CASSLGSGANTEAFF.

This clone has just a few counts. This chain links TRBV7-2 with TRBJ2-1; TRBD2 matches at 9 bases. The V gene end was trimmed by 3 bases and the J gene end by 9 bases; junction bases not matched to a gene: 9. CDR3 length: 15 amino acids. Germline CDR1 reads SGHTA; CDR2 reads FQGNSA. CDR3 amino acids: CASSLAPSGVSEQFF. The CDR3 DNA reads TGTGCCAGCAGCTTGGCGCCTAGCGGGGTCTCTGAGCAGTTCTTC. Complete variable domain (other parts from reference TRBV7-2 and TRBJ2-1): GAGVSQSPSNKVTEKGKDVELRCDPISGHTALYWYRQSLGQGLEFLIYFQGNSAPDKSGLPSDRFSAERTGGSVSTLTIQRTQQEDSAVYLCASSLAPSGVSEQFFGPGTRLTVL.

The gene calls are TRBV7-2 and TRBJ2-5, with TRBD1 matching over 7 bases. Germline CDR1 SGHTA, CDR2 FQGNSA. The CDR3 is made up of 13 amino acids. The J segment lost 3 bases and the V segment lost 5 bases, leaving 3 bases of the junction unmatched. This CDR3 is CASSRDREETQYF. The CDR3 DNA follows: TGTGCCAGCAGCCGAGACAGGGAAGAGACCCAGTACTTC.

This clone appeared a few times. V gene TRBV7-9 combines with J gene TRBJ1-1; 8 bases align to TRBD1. Losses at the gene ends were 0 bases for V and 3 bases for J; bases not matched to a gene: 12. CDR1 is SEHNR, CDR2 FQNEAQ, per germline (reference sequence). CDR3 length: 18 amino acids. The CDR3 sequence: CASSLARFRGREDTEAFF. CDR3 DNA: TGTGCCAGCAGCTTAGCGCGGTTCAGGGGGCGGGAGGACACTGAAGCTTTCTTT. The variable domain in full, completed from reference TRBV7-9 and TRBJ1-1, reads DTGVSQNPRHKITKRGQNVTFRCDPISEHNRLYWYRQTLGQGPEFLTYFQNEAQLEKSRLLSDRFSAERPKGSFSTLEIQRTEQGDSAMYLCASSLARFRGREDTEAFFGQGTRLTVV.

This clone turned up a few times. The chain links TRBV7-2 to TRBJ2-1, with TRBD1 matching over 10 bases. This CDR3 has 17 amino acids. V gave up 5 bases and J gave up 9 bases; unmatched junction bases: 16. Per germline, CDR1 SGHTA and CDR2 FQGNSA. The CDR3 is CASSAPGTGVANGEQFF. CDR3 bases: TGTGCCAGCAGCGCACCCGGGACAGGGGTGGCAAATGGTGAGCAGTTCTTC.

The V and J genes are TRBV11-3 and TRBJ2-1; D may be TRBD2 (5 bases). From germline, CDR1 is SGHNT and CDR2 YENEEA. The germline V and J ends were trimmed by 0 bases and 3 bases, with 9 bases remaining between them. The CDR3 is made up of 15 amino acids. CDR3 residues: CASSLDLRDYNEQFF. The DNA of the CDR3 is TGTGCCAGCAGCTTAGATCTGAGGGACTACAATGAGCAGTTCTTC.

This clone was counted a few times. V and J are TRBV29-1 and TRBJ2-7; 9 bases map to TRBD2. Germline CDR1 SQVTM, CDR2 ANQGSEA. Trimming removed 7 bases from V and 3 bases from J; junction bases left unmatched: 4. The CDR3 covers 12 residues. The CDR3 here is CSGSSGSYEQYF. The CDR3 DNA sequence: TGCAGCGGGAGTAGCGGGAGCTACGAGCAGTACTTC.

This clone was recorded a few times. The chain links TRBV9 to TRBJ1-6, with 9 bases fitting TRBD1. This CDR3 is built from 15 residues. Germline CDR1 and CDR2: SGDLS and YYNGEE. V lost 3 bases, J lost 6 bases, and 4 bases stayed unmatched. The CDR3 coding sequence is TGTGCCAGCAGCGCCTCGGGACAGGGTAATTCACCCCTCCACTTT. Its translation: CASSASGQGNSPLHF. The variable domain in full, with the rest retrieved from reference TRBV9 and TRBJ1-6, is DSGVTQTPKHLITATGQRVTLRCSPRSGDLSVYWYQQSLDQGLQFLIQYYNGEERAKGNILERFSAQQFPDLHSELNLSSLELGDSALYFCASSASGQGNSPLHFGNGTRLTVT.

The rearrangement joins TRBV9 to TRBJ2-1; D possibly corresponds to TRBD1 (6 bases). The V end was cut by 0 bases, the J end by 5 bases, with 9 bases between. CDR1 SGDLS and CDR2 YYNGEE come from the germline V gene. The CDR3 extends over 14 amino acids. The CDR3 is CASSVVGQNNEQFF. The CDR3 DNA reads as TGTGCCAGCAGCGTAGTTGGACAGAACAATGAGCAGTTCTTC.

This clone was seen a handful of times. The CDR3 protein is CAWNRIATEAFF. The CDR3, as DNA: TGTGCCTGGAATAGGATAGCCACTGAAGCTTTCTTT. The J gene is TRBJ1-1, the V gene TRBV30; D not resolved. From germline, CDR1 is GTSNPN and CDR2 SVGIG (reference sequence). The CDR3 consists of 12 residues. V was pared by 4 bases and J by 4 bases, with 10 bases between.

This clone was seen a handful of times. The V call is TRBV29-1, the J call TRBJ2-2, with D possibly matching TRBD1 (6 bases). The CDR3 has 14 residues. Trimming took off 3 bases at V and 1 base at J, with 9 bases between the two ends. Germline V lookup: CDR1 SQVTM, CDR2 ANQGSEA. CDR3 sequence (DNA): TGCAGCGTTGAGGGCAGGGGGAACACCGGGGAGCTGTTTTTT. As protein: CSVEGRGNTGELFF.

Comment on this clone: Other DNA sequences from this sample encode an identical CDR3 as well. This chain joins TRBV5-1 and TRBJ2-5; 7 bases are a match to TRBD2. CDR3 size: 13 residues. The ends lost 4 bases at V and 4 bases at J; junction bases unmatched: 4. The germline V gene encodes CDR1 SGHRS and CDR2 YFSETQ. CDR3 bases: TGCGCCAGCAGCCTCTCGGGAGGAGAGACCCAGTACTTC. Its translation: CASSLSGGETQYF. Combining the CDR3 with reference TRBV5-1 and TRBJ2-5 gives the whole variable domain KAGVTQTPRYLIKTRGQQVTLSCSPISGHRSVSWYQQTPGQGLQFLFEYFSETQRNKGNFPGRFSGRQFSNSRSEMNVSTLELGDSALYLCASSLSGGETQYFGPGTRLLVL.

The V gene is TRBV21-1, the J gene TRBJ2-7. TRBV21-1 is described as a pseudogene. The CDR3 has 15 residues. In nucleotides, the CDR3 is TGTGCAAAAGTCGAAGGGCGACCCCGCTTCGACGAGCAGTACTTC. Protein sequence: CAKVEGRPRFDEQYF.

This rearrangement joins TRBV4-1 to TRBJ2-1, with TRBD2 matching 12 bases. Per germline, CDR1 MGHRA and CDR2 YSYEKL. This CDR3 is 18 amino acids long. The junction had 8 bases not matched to a gene; V was cut back by 2 bases and J by 3 bases. CDR3 DNA: TGCGCCAGCAGCCAACCTCGACTAGCGGGGGATCTCTACAATGAGCAGTTCTTC. Its protein is CASSQPRLAGDLYNEQFF.

This clone was picked up a small number of times. This chain uses TRBV7-9 with TRBJ1-5; tentatively, D is TRBD1 (5 bases). There are 16 residues in the CDR3. Germline V gene lookup returns CDR1 SEHNR and CDR2 FQNEAQ (reference sequence). Trimming took off 1 base at V and 2 bases at J, with 12 bases between the two ends. This CDR3 reads CASSLDGGNGNQPQHF. CDR3 nucleotide sequence: TGTGCCAGCAGCTTAGACGGGGGGAATGGCAATCAGCCCCAGCATTTT.

This clone was observed many times. The V gene is TRBV23-1, the J gene TRBJ1-1; TRBD1 matches 7 bases. TRBV23-1 falls under the ORF class, with uncertain function. The CDR3 is 15 amino acids. After removal of 2 bases from V and 0 bases from J, the junction contained 3 bases not matched to a gene. As DNA, the CDR3 is TGCGCCAGCAGTCAACGGGACAGTCTGAACACTGAAGCTTTCTTT. The encoded protein is CASSQRDSLNTEAFF.

The chain links TRBV7-9 to TRBJ1-2; TRBD1 aligns across 9 bases. CDR1 SEHNR and CDR2 FQNEAQ come from the germline V gene (reference sequence). The J segment lost 7 bases and the V segment lost 3 bases, leaving 6 bases of the junction unmatched. The CDR3 runs to 14 residues. CDR3 nucleotides: TGTGCCAGCAGCTTTCCAGGGACAGGGCTTGGCTACACCTTC. Residues: CASSFPGTGLGYTF. The entire variable domain, with the rest obtained from reference TRBV7-9 and TRBJ1-2, is as follows: DTGVSQNPRHKITKRGQNVTFRCDPISEHNRLYWYRQTLGQGPEFLTYFQNEAQLEKSRLLSDRFSAERPKGSFSTLEIQRTEQGDSAMYLCASSFPGTGLGYTFGSGTRLTVV.

The rearrangement links TRBV28 to TRBJ2-1, with no clear D. Trimming left V 2 bases short and J 8 bases short, with 13 bases between. There are 14 residues in the CDR3. Per the germline V gene, CDR1 is MDHEN and CDR2 is SYDVKM. The CDR3 spells CASSLQSSFHEQFF. The DNA of the CDR3 is TGTGCCAGCAGTTTACAGTCCTCTTTTCATGAGCAGTTCTTC. The entire variable domain, with the rest obtained from reference TRBV28 and TRBJ2-1, is as follows: DVKVTQSSRYLVKRTGEKVFLECVQDMDHENMFWYRQDPGLGLRLIYFSYDVKMKEKGDIPEGYSVSREKKERFSLILESASTNQTSMYLCASSLQSSFHEQFFGPGTRLTVL.

This clone has a handful of counts. The chain links TRBV5-4 to TRBJ1-1; no reliable D call. This CDR3 is 15 amino acids long. Germline CDR1 SGHNT, CDR2 YYREEE (reference sequence). Trimming took off 0 bases at V and 1 base at J, with 10 bases between the two ends. This CDR3 is CASSLVGQRNTEAFF. CDR3 in DNA: TGTGCCAGCAGCTTGGTTGGCCAGAGGAACACTGAAGCTTTCTTT.

This clone was seen a few times. The rearrangement uses TRBV19 and TRBJ1-4; D might be TRBD1 (6 bases). The CDR3 consists of 15 residues. Germline V gene data show CDR1 as LNHDA and CDR2 as SQIVND (reference sequence). V was shortened by 8 bases and J by 1 base, with 14 bases between the two germline ends. CDR3 in amino acids: CASGPTQGTNEKLFF. CDR3 nucleotides: TGTGCCAGTGGCCCGACACAGGGAACTAATGAAAAACTGTTTTTT.